Following are 19 T cell receptor beta chains from one sample sequenced in a study of technical replicates of blood from several donors. The data were produced by immunoSEQ multiplex PCR, yet TCRdb's version contains in-frame clones alone and is incomplete. The table has tens of thousands of clones, about 98% seen once. The specimen sequenced was T cells isolated from PBMCs. These TCRs come from a human donor in good health.

Remarks on this clone: One end of the junction is discordant with germline, which a read error may explain. This chain connects TRBV5-6 to TRBJ2-7; tentatively, D is TRBD2 (6 bases). CDR3 length: 15 residues. Per germline, CDR1 SGHDT and CDR2 YYEEEE. DNA for the CDR3: TGTGCCAGCAGCCAGGAAAGCGGGTTCGCCTACGGGCAGTACTTC. Protein: CASSQESGFAYGQYF.

V and J are TRBV5-1 and TRBJ2-7; 9 bases match TRBD1. With V trimmed by 0 bases and J by 6 bases, 7 bases remained unmatched. This CDR3 is 15 amino acids long. Germline V gene data show CDR1 as SGHRS and CDR2 as YFSETQ. CDR3 sequence: CASSLVRDRETEQYF. The CDR3 nucleotides are TGCGCCAGCAGCTTGGTGCGGGACAGGGAAACCGAGCAGTACTTC.

Here the CDR3 reads CASSLGPDKGNTEAFF. The CDR3 DNA reads TGTGCCAGCAGCTTAGGACCGGACAAGGGGAACACTGAAGCTTTCTTT. The genes are TRBV11-2 and TRBJ1-1, with D possibly matching TRBD1 (5 bases). The CDR3 sequence is 16 residues long. In germline, CDR1 is SGHAT, CDR2 FQNNGV. V lost 1 base, J lost 1 base, and 13 bases lay in between. Combining the CDR3 with reference TRBV11-2 and TRBJ1-1 gives the whole variable domain EAGVAQSPRYKIIEKRQSVAFWCNPISGHATLYWYQQILGQGPKLLIQFQNNGVVDDSQLPKDRFSAERLKGVDSTLKIQPAKLEDSAVYLCASSLGPDKGNTEAFFGQGTRLTVV.

The V call is TRBV14, the J call TRBJ1-1, with a weak D call TRBD1 (6 bases). The CDR3 spans 14 residues. V shed 0 bases and J shed 12 bases, with 17 bases lying between them. The V gene's germline CDR1 is SGHDN and CDR2 FVKESK. CDR3 sequence: CASSQERWEGVTFF. The CDR3 DNA follows: TGTGCCAGCAGCCAAGAGCGCTGGGAGGGGGTAACTTTCTTT.

The chain has TRBV11-2 and TRBJ2-3; the match to TRBD2 covers 13 bases. Germline CDR1 is SGHAT and CDR2 is FQNNGV. This CDR3 contains 16 residues. With V trimmed by 10 bases and J by 1 base, 8 bases remained unmatched. The CDR3 DNA reads as TGTGCCACCCTAGGACTAGCGGGAGTCGGCACAGATACGCAGTATTTT. Protein: CATLGLAGVGTDTQYF. Looking up the rest from reference TRBV11-2 and TRBJ2-3 gives the full variable domain: EAGVAQSPRYKIIEKRQSVAFWCNPISGHATLYWYQQILGQGPKLLIQFQNNGVVDDSQLPKDRFSAERLKGVDSTLKIQPAKLEDSAVYLCATLGLAGVGTDTQYFGPGTRLTVL.

V usage is TRBV7-3 and J usage is TRBJ2-5, with TRBD1 identical over 11 bases. The CDR3 contains 17 residues. Germline CDR1 SGHTA, CDR2 FQGTGA. With V trimmed by 2 bases and J by 4 bases, 9 bases remained unmatched. The CDR3 nucleotides read TGTGCCAGCAGCTTACCGAAACCGGGACAGGGGGGAGAGACCCAGTACTTC. Residues: CASSLPKPGQGGETQYF.

This sequence joins TRBV5-4 and TRBJ2-3; maybe TRBD2 (6 bases). The CDR3 runs to 14 residues. The germline gives CDR1 SGHNT, CDR2 YYREEE (reference sequence). The V end lost 1 base, the J end lost 3 bases, and 9 bases lay between the germline ends. CDR3 DNA sequence: TGTGCCAGCAGCTTGAACGGGGGAACAGATACGCAGTATTTT. Its translation is CASSLNGGTDTQYF.

The rearrangement links TRBV5-4 to TRBJ2-7, with D perhaps matching TRBD2 (5 bases). V lost 0 bases, J lost 0 bases, and 7 bases lay in between. This CDR3 has 14 residues. Germline CDR1 is SGHNT and CDR2 is YYREEE (reference sequence). CDR3 region: CASSLERSSYEQYF. CDR3 sequence (DNA): TGTGCCAGCAGCTTGGAGCGGAGCTCCTACGAGCAGTACTTC.

In this sample, this clone turned up a few times. V is TRBV2 and J is TRBJ2-3; possibly TRBD2 for D (5 bases). CDR1 and CDR2 from the germline V gene are SNHLY and FYNNEI. The CDR3 has 21 amino acids. The V end was cut by 1 base, the J end by 0 bases, with 26 bases between. DNA of the CDR3: TGTGCCAGCAGTGAAGGTACTTTAGGCGGGTACTGGGGAAGCAGCACAGATACGCAGTATTTT. Encoded protein: CASSEGTLGGYWGSSTDTQYF.

This chain links TRBV27 with TRBJ2-5; D possibly corresponds to TRBD2 (7 bases). The CDR3 runs to 18 residues. V lost 0 bases and J lost 4, with 21 bases in between. CDR1 and CDR2 from the germline V gene are MNHEY and SMNVEV (reference sequence). This CDR3 is CASSLSADGGAIGETQYF. Written as DNA, the CDR3 is TGTGCCAGCAGTTTATCGGCGGATGGGGGGGCGATCGGAGAGACCCAGTACTTC.

V and J are TRBV7-6 and TRBJ2-7; the match to TRBD1 covers 9 bases. The CDR3 has 14 amino acids. The germline CDR1 and CDR2 sequences are SGHVS and FNYEAQ. Trimming at V came to 8 bases and at J to 4 bases, leaving 9 bases not matched to a gene. CDR3 coding DNA: TGTGCCAGCGGTCCCGGGACAGGGAAATACGAGCAGTACTTC. Translated: CASGPGTGKYEQYF.

The CDR3 DNA reads TGTGCCAGCAGTACGCGAAGCTCCTACGAGCAGTACTTC. This translates into CASSTRSSYEQYF. This chain connects TRBV14 to TRBJ2-7; D remains ambiguous. CDR1 is SGHDN and CDR2 is FVKESK in the germline V gene. Trimming removed 6 bases from V and 0 bases from J, with 9 bases in between. The CDR3 extends over 13 amino acids.

This clone was detected once. V is TRBV18 and J is TRBJ1-1; D not certain. Germline values: CDR1 KGHSH, CDR2 LQKENI. The CDR3 is made up of 15 amino acids. Trimming pared 3 bases from V and 1 base from J, leaving 12 bases between. CDR3 in amino acids: CASSPPNRRNTEAFF. The CDR3 DNA reads as TGTGCCAGCTCACCCCCTAATCGGAGGAACACTGAAGCTTTCTTT.

This chain joins TRBV7-8 and TRBJ1-2; 7 bases are shared with TRBD1. Germline CDR1 and CDR2: SGHVS and FQNEAQ. J lost 8 bases, V lost 1 base, and 7 bases had no gene match. The CDR3 loop spans 14 amino acids. CDR3: CASSLDRQGGGYTF. The CDR3 nucleotides read TGTGCCAGCAGCTTAGATCGACAGGGCGGCGGCTACACCTTC.

The genes are TRBV7-3 and TRBJ1-1; D is unclear. Germline V lookup: CDR1 SGHTA, CDR2 FQGTGA. CDR3 size: 14 residues. The germline V and J ends were trimmed by 3 bases and 0 bases, with 8 bases remaining between them. The CDR3, as DNA: TGTGCCAGCAGCTTCCAGACTTTGAACACTGAAGCTTTCTTT. Translated, it gives CASSFQTLNTEAFF.

The sample holds one count of this clone. The rearrangement joins TRBV6-1 to TRBJ1-2; D is uncertain. V lost 7 bases, J lost 4 bases, and 10 bases lay in between. The CDR3 consists of 12 residues. Germline V CDR1 and CDR2: MNHNS, SASEGT. CDR3 in DNA: TGTGCCAGCATCCCGATCGGCTATGGCTACACCTTC. Translation gives CASIPIGYGYTF.

This chain joins TRBV7-2 and TRBJ2-3; TRBD2 is a possible D gene (5 bases). V lost 5 bases and J 1 base, leaving 7 bases between the germline ends. Germline CDR1 and CDR2: SGHTA and FQGNSA. This CDR3 has 13 amino acids. In nucleotides, the CDR3 is TGTGCCAGCAGCCTTAGCGGCACAGATACGCAGTATTTT. It codes for CASSLSGTDTQYF.

The chain combines TRBV29-1 with TRBJ1-2; 7 nucleotides match TRBD1. CDR3 size: 12 residues. Germline trimming cut 7 bases from V and 8 bases from J; bases unmatched to any gene: 10. Looked up from germline, CDR1 is SQVTM and CDR2 is ANQGSEA. DNA of the CDR3: TGCAGCGCCTTAAGACAGGGAGGCGGCTACACCTTC. Its translation is CSALRQGGGYTF.

The V gene is TRBV25-1, the J gene TRBJ2-1, with 9 nucleotides matching TRBD1. Unmatched junction bases numbered 6, after V lost 1 base and J lost 8 bases. This CDR3 has 15 residues. Per germline, CDR1 MGHDK and CDR2 SYGVNS. The CDR3 sequence: CASSESGQGWDEQFF. The CDR3 DNA follows: TGTGCCAGCAGTGAATCGGGACAGGGTTGGGATGAGCAGTTCTTC. The full variable domain, rest sourced from reference TRBV25-1 and TRBJ2-1, is EADIYQTPRYLVIGTGKKITLECSQTMGHDKMYWYQQDPGMELHLIHYSYGVNSTEKGDLSSESTVSRIRTEHFPLTLESARPSHTSQYLCASSESGQGWDEQFFGPGTRLTVL.